This paragraph reports one TCR beta chain. Its antigen is unknown. V shed 8 bases and J shed 2 bases, with 16 bases lying between them. This CDR3 region has 14 residues. CDR1 is LNHDA, CDR2 SQIVND, per germline (reference sequence). This sample is drawn from a study of somatic mutations in cytotoxic T cells in rheumatoid arthritis. In the study overall: Purity of nearly 100% was reached when some V beta antibody-stained T-cell populations were flow-sorted, including V beta1+ cells sequenced for TCRB.

TCRdb keeps only in-frame clones here, not all; method: immunoSEQ multiplex PCR. The sample lists some 17,000 clones, almost 85% occurring once. Points from the study as a whole: The authors did not know the antigen targets of the expanded CD8+ clones. Some patients, about an eighth of the 65, had a largest CD8+ clone that exceeded 20% of CD8+ cells.

This TCR derives from an adult with rheumatoid arthritis. Sequencing used CD8+ T cells sorted from blood. This chain uses TRBV19 with TRBJ2-7; no clear D gene. The CDR3 region has the DNA TGTGCCAGTCGGCCCGCATCATCTGCCTACGAGCAGTACTTC. Its translation is CASRPASSAYEQYF.